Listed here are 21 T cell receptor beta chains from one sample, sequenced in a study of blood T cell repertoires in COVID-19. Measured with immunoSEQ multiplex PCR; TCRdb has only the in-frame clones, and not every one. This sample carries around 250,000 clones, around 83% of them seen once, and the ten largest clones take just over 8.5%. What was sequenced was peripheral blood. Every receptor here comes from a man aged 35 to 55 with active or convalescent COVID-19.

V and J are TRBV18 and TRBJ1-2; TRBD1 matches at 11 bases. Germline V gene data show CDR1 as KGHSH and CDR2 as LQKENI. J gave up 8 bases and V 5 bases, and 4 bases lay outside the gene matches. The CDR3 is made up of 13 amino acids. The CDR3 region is CASSTGTGGGYTF. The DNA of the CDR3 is TGTGCCAGCTCAACTGGGACAGGGGGAGGCTACACCTTC.

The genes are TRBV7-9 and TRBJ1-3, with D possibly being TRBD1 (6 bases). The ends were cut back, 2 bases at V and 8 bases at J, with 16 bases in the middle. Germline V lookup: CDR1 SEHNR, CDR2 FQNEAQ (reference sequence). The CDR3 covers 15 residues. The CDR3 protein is CASSLLQGNADTIYF. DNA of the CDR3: TGTGCCAGCAGCTTACTTCAGGGGAACGCAGACACCATATATTTT.

The CDR3 reads CTTAPDRGRETQYF. The CDR3 nucleotides are TGCACCACCGCTCCGGACAGGGGGCGAGAGACCCAGTACTTC. The chain links TRBV29-1 to TRBJ2-5; 11 nucleotides align to TRBD1. This CDR3 has 14 amino acids. In germline, CDR1 is SQVTM, CDR2 ANQGSEA.

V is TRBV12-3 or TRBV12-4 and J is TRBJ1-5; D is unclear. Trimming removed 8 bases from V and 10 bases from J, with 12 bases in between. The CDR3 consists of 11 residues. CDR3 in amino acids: CASQAGSPQHF. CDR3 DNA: TGTGCCAGCCAAGCCGGGAGTCCCCAGCATTTT.

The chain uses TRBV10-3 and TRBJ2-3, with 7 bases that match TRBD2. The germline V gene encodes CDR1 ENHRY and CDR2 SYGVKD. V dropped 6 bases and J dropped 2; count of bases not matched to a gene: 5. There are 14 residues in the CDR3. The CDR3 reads CAIRPGLNTDTQYF. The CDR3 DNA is TGTGCCATCAGACCGGGACTAAACACAGATACGCAGTATTTT.

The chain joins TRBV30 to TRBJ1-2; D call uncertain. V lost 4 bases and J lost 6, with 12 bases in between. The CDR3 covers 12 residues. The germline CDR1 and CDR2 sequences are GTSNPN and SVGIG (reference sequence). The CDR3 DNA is TGTGCCTGGACTCGCCGGGAAGATGGCTACACCTTC. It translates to CAWTRREDGYTF.

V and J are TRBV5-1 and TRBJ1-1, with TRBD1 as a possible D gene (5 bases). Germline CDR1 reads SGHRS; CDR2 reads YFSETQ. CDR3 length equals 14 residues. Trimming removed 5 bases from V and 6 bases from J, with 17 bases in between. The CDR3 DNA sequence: TGCGCCAGCAGACATCCGGACATGGCGGCTGAAGCTTTCTTT. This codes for CASRHPDMAAEAFF.

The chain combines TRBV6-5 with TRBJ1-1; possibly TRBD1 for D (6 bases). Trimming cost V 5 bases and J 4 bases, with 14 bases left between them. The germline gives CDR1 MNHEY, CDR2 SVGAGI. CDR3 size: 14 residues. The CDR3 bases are TGTGCCAGCAGTCCGCAGGGGCTGACCACTGAAGCTTTCTTT. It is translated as CASSPQGLTTEAFF.

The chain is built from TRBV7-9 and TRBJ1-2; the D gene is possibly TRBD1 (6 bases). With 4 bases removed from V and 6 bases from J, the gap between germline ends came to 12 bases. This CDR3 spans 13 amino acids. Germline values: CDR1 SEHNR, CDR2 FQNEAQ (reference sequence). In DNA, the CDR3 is TGTGCCAGCAGCTATGGACAGTCGGATGGCTACACCTTC. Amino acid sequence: CASSYGQSDGYTF. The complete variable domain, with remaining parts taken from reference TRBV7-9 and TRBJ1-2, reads DTGVSQNPRHKITKRGQNVTFRCDPISEHNRLYWYRQTLGQGPEFLTYFQNEAQLEKSRLLSDRFSAERPKGSFSTLEIQRTEQGDSAMYLCASSYGQSDGYTFGSGTRLTVV.

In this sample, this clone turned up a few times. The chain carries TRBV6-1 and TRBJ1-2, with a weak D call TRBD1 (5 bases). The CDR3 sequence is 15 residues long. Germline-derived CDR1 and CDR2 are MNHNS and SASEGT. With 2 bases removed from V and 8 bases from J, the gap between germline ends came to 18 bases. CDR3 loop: CASSERGGDLWGYTF. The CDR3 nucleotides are TGTGCCAGCAGTGAACGGGGAGGGGACCTCTGGGGCTACACCTTC.

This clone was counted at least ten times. CDR3 in DNA: TGTGCCAGCAGCTTGGGGGGGACTCACTACGAGCAGTACTTC. Protein sequence: CASSLGGTHYEQYF. The chain employs TRBV5-6 and TRBJ2-7, with TRBD2 as a possible D gene (6 bases). CDR3 length equals 14 residues. CDR1 and CDR2 (germline): SGHDT, YYEEEE. V was shortened by 0 bases and J by 3 bases, with 10 bases between the two germline ends.

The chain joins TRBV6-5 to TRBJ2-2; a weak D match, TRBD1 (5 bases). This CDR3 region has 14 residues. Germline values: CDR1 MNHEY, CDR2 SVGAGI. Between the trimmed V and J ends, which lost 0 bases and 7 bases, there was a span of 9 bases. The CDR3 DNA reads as TGTGCCAGCAGTTACTCAGGGGTTGGCGGGGAGCTGTTTTTT. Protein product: CASSYSGVGGELFF.

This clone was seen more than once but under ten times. For the CDR3, the DNA is TGTGCCAGCAGGATTCGACTAGCGGGTCACAATGAGCAGTTCTTC. It codes for CASRIRLAGHNEQFF. The chain combines TRBV27 with TRBJ2-1, with 10 bases that match TRBD2. Germline V gene sequence: CDR1 MNHEY, CDR2 SMNVEV (reference sequence). V gave up 6 bases and J gave up 5 bases; unmatched junction bases: 7. CDR3 size: 15 residues.

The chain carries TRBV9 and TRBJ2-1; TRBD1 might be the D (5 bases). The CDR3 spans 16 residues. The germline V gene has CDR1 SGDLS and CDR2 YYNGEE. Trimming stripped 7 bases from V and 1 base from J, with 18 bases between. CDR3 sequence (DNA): TGTGCCAGCTCTAAGGGGCCCGACCCATCCTACAATGAGCAGTTCTTC. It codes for CASSKGPDPSYNEQFF.

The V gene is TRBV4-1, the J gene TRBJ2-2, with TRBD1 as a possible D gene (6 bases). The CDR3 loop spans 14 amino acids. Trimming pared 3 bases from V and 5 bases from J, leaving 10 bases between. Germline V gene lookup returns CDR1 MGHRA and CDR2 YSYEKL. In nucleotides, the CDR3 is TGCGCCAGCAGCCAGGGACAACGGACCGGGGAGCTGTTTTTT. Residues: CASSQGQRTGELFF.

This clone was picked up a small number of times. This CDR3 is CATSDRGQVRYTF. DNA of the CDR3: TGTGCCACCAGTGACCGAGGACAGGTTCGCTACACCTTC. The chain employs TRBV24-1 and TRBJ1-2; TRBD1 aligns across 7 bases. V lost 4 bases to trimming and J lost 9 bases; unmatched junction nucleotides: 7. Germline CDR1 is KGHDR and CDR2 is SFDVKD. This CDR3 spans 13 amino acids.

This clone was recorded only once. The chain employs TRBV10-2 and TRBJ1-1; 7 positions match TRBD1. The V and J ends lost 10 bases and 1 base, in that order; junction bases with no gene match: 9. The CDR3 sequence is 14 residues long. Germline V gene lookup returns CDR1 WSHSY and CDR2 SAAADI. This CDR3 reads CATLQGPTNTEAFF. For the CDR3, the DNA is TGCGCCACGTTACAGGGGCCAACGAACACTGAAGCTTTCTTT.

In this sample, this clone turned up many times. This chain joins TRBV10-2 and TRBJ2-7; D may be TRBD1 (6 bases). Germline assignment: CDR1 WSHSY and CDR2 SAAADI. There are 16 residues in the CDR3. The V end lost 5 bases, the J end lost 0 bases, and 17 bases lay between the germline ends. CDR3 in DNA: TGCGCCAGCAGTAGACAGGACCTCAGAGTCTCCTACGAGCAGTACTTC. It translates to CASSRQDLRVSYEQYF.

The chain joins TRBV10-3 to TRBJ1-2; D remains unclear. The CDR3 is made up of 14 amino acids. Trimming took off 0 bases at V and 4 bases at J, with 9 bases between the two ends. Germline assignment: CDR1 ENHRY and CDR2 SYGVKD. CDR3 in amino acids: CAISESAQSYGYTF. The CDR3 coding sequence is TGTGCCATCAGTGAGTCGGCACAGTCCTATGGCTACACCTTC.

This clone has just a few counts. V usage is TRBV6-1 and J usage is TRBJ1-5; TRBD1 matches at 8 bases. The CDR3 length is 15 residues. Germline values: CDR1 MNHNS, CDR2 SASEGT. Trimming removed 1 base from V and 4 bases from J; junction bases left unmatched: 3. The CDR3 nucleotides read TGTGCCAGCAGTGAAGGGGGACAGGTTAATCAGCCCCAGCATTTT. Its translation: CASSEGGQVNQPQHF.

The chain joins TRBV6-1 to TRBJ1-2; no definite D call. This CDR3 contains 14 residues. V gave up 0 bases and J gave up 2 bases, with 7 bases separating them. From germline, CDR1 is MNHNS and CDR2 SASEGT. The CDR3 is CASSEARGNYGYTF. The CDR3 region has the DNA TGTGCCAGCAGTGAAGCGCGGGGAAACTATGGCTACACCTTC.